Below are 8 T cell receptor beta chains sequenced from a single sample in a study of OX40 agonist ivuxolimab in advanced cancers. Libraries were prepared by immunoSEQ multiplex PCR; TCRdb keeps only in-frame clonotypes and omits some of them. The table includes approximately 60,000 clones, roughly 84% detected once. The starting material was CD4+ or CD8+ T cells sorted from blood, obtained in a trial of the OX40 agonist ivuxolimab. These receptors came from an adult with an advanced solid tumor such as melanoma, head and neck, liver or kidney cancer.

The gene calls are TRBV7-3 and TRBJ2-1; 12 bases align to TRBD1. Losses at the gene ends were 4 bases for V and 1 base for J; bases not matched to a gene: 8. The CDR3 totals 18 residues. Germline V CDR1 and CDR2: SGHTA, FQGTGA. This chain's CDR3 is CASSSGTGGLGSYNEQFF. The CDR3 coding sequence is TGTGCCAGCAGCTCCGGGACAGGGGGCTTGGGGTCCTACAATGAGCAGTTCTTC.

The chain employs TRBV13 and TRBJ1-2; 9 bases map to TRBD1. Unmatched junction bases numbered 17, after V lost 5 bases and J lost 7 bases. Germline loops: CDR1 PRHDT, CDR2 FYEKMQ (reference sequence). This CDR3 region has 17 residues. CDR3 coding DNA: TGTGCCAGCAGCCGTAAAAGACAGGGACAGGGTTACTCTGGCTACACCTTC. It yields the protein CASSRKRQGQGYSGYTF.

V gene TRBV28 combines with J gene TRBJ2-1, with unresolved D. V gave up 3 bases and J gave up 0 bases, with 9 bases separating them. CDR3 length: 15 amino acids. CDR1 and CDR2 from the germline V gene are MDHEN and SYDVKM. The CDR3 loop reads CASSLRWSSYNEQFF. The DNA for the CDR3 is TGTGCCAGCAGTTTGCGGTGGAGCTCCTACAATGAGCAGTTCTTC.

This clone was picked up one time. The junction and the germline gene differ at one end; a read error may be behind it. J is TRBJ1-5 and V is TRBV7-9, with D unclear. The CDR3 runs to 12 residues. Per germline, CDR1 SEHNR and CDR2 FQNEAQ (reference sequence). In DNA, the CDR3 is TGTGCCAGCAGCGTAGCGGTTCAGCCCCAGCATTTT. It yields the protein CASSVAVQPQHF. The variable domain in full, with the rest retrieved from reference TRBV7-9 and TRBJ1-5, is DTGVSQNPRHKITKRGQNVTFRCDPISEHNRLYWYRQTLGQGPEFLTYFQNEAQLEKSRLLSDRFSAERPKGSFSTLEIQRTEQGDSAMYLCASSVAVQPQHFGDGTRLSIL.

The chain links TRBV2 to TRBJ1-5; D is possibly TRBD1 (5 bases). V was clipped by 7 bases and J by 4 bases, with 14 bases between them. Germline-derived CDR1 and CDR2 are SNHLY and FYNNEI. CDR3 length: 14 amino acids. CDR3 protein: CASTRGVANQPQHF. The CDR3 nucleotides read TGTGCCAGCACTCGGGGGGTGGCAAATCAGCCCCAGCATTTT.

The genes are TRBV5-1 and TRBJ2-3; 10 bases map to TRBD1. This CDR3 contains 15 residues. Germline CDR1 reads SGHRS; CDR2 reads YFSETQ. Trimming removed 3 bases from V and 3 bases from J; junction bases left unmatched: 4. The CDR3 sequence is CASSSTGGATDTQYF. The CDR3 DNA is TGCGCCAGCAGCTCGACAGGGGGCGCGACAGATACGCAGTATTTT.

This clone has only a few counts. The V call is TRBV6-1, the J call TRBJ1-6; 9 bases are a match to TRBD1. This CDR3 is built from 15 residues. Germline CDR1 reads MNHNS; CDR2 reads SASEGT. The V gene end was trimmed by 5 bases and the J gene end by 6 bases; junction bases not matched to a gene: 5. The CDR3 is CASSSRDRVNSPLHF. CDR3 in DNA: TGTGCCAGCAGTTCGCGGGACAGGGTTAATTCACCCCTCCACTTT.

The V gene is TRBV5-8, the J gene TRBJ2-4; D gene ambiguous. The CDR3 is 15 residues long. Per germline, CDR1 SGHTS and CDR2 YDEGEE. V was trimmed by 4 bases and J by 0 bases, leaving 11 bases between them. DNA for the CDR3: TGTGCCAGCAGCCCGGCGACACTAGCCAAAAACATTCAGTACTTC. This encodes CASSPATLAKNIQYF.